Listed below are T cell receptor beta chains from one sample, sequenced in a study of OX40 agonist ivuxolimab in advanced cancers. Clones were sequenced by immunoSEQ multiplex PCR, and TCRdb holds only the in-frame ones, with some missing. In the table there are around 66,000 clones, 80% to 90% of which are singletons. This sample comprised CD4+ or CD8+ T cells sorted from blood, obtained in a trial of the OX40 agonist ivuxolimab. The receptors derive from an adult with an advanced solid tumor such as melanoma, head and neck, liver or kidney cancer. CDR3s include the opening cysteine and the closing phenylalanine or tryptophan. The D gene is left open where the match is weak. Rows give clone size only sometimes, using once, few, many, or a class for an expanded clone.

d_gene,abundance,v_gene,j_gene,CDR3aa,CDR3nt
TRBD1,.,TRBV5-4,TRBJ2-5,CASSLGGTGGGETQYF,TGTGCCAGCAGCTTGGGAGGGACAGGGGGCGGAGAGACCCAGTACTTC
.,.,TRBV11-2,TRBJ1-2,CASSSPTGYYGYTF,TGTGCCAGCAGCTCCCCTACGGGGTACTATGGCTACACCTTC
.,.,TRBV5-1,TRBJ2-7,CASSLAGQFYEQYF,TGCGCCAGCAGCTTGGCCGGGCAGTTCTACGAGCAGTACTTC
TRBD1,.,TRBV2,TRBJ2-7,CASSADRVEQYF,TGTGCCAGCAGCGCCGACAGGGTCGAGCAGTACTTC
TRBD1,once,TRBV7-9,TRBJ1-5,CASSSGQETNQPQHF,TGTGCCAGCAGTTCGGGACAGGAAACCAATCAGCCCCAGCATTTT
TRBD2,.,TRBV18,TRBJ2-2,CASSPQTGGPFGELFF,TGTGCCAGCTCACCACAGACGGGAGGGCCCTTCGGGGAGCTGTTTTTT
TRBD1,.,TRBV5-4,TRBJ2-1,CASSTRQGGYNEQFF,TGTGCCAGCAGCACCCGACAGGGGGGGTACAATGAGCAGTTCTTC
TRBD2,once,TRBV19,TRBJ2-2,CASSILAGTETGELFF,TGTGCCAGTAGTATCCTAGCGGGGACTGAAACCGGGGAGCTGTTTTTT
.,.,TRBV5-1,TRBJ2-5,CASSLVQETQYF,TGCGCCAGCAGCTTGGTTCAAGAGACCCAGTACTTC
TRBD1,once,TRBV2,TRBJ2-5,CASGRTGAQETQYF,TGTGCCAGCGGTAGGACAGGAGCGCAAGAGACCCAGTACTTC
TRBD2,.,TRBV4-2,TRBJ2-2,CASSQEPIRLADTGELFF,TGTGCCAGCAGCCAAGAACCCATCCGGCTAGCGGACACCGGGGAGCTGTTTTTT
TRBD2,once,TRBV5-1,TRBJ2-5,CASSPRRTSGSVVETQYF,TGCGCCAGCAGCCCGAGACGGACTAGCGGGAGTGTCGTGGAGACCCAGTACTTC
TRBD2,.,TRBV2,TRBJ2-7,CASSENLAGVEQYF,TGTGCCAGCAGTGAAAATCTAGCGGGGGTCGAGCAGTACTTC
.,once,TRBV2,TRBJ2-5,CASRDDRYQETQYF,TGTGCCAGCAGAGACGACAGATACCAAGAGACCCAGTACTTC
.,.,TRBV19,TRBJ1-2,CATQPAGWDYGYTF,TGTGCCACCCAACCGGCGGGATGGGACTATGGCTACACCTTC
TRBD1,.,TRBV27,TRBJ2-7,CASSYVGQGAYEQYF,TGTGCCAGCAGTTATGTCGGACAGGGGGCGTACGAGCAGTACTTC
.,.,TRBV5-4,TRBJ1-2,CASSFLGETGYTF,TGTGCCAGCAGCTTTTTGGGCGAGACTGGCTACACCTTC
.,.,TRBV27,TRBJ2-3,CASTQSPGGSTDTQYF,TGTGCCAGCACCCAGTCGCCCGGCGGGAGCACAGATACGCAGTATTTT
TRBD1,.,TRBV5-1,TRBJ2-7,CASSREGTGLAYEQYF,TGCGCCAGCAGCCGAGAGGGGACAGGGCTAGCCTACGAGCAGTACTTC
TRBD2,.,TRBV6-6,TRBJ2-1,CASSFTGTSGIQQFF,TGTGCCAGCAGTTTCACGGGGACTAGCGGGATCCAGCAGTTCTTC
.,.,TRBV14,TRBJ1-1,CASSLLDPDEAEAFF,TGTGCCAGCAGCCTGCTCGACCCCGACGAGGCTGAAGCTTTCTTT
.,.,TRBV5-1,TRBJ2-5,CASSLFRGGDQETQYF,TGCGCCAGCAGCTTGTTTAGGGGGGGAGACCAAGAGACCCAGTACTTC
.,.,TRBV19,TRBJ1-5,CAATGQSNQPQHF,TGTGCCGCCACGGGCCAGAGTAATCAGCCCCAGCATTTT
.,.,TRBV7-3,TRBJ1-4,CASSPGPMNEKLFF,TGTGCCAGCAGCCCGGGACCGATGAATGAAAAACTGTTTTTT
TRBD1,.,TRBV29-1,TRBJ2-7,CSVDSGQGAPYEQYF,TGCAGCGTTGACAGCGGGCAGGGGGCCCCCTACGAGCAGTACTTC
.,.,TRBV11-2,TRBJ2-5,CASSLVSGETQYF,TGTGCCAGCAGCTTAGTATCCGGGGAGACCCAGTACTTC
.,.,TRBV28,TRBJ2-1,CASSLDGLEPSKGQFF,TGTGCCAGCAGCCTGGACGGGCTTGAACCATCCAAGGGGCAGTTCTTC
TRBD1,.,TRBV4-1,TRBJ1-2,CASSQGVQGAFHGYTF,TGCGCCAGCAGCCAAGGGGTCCAGGGGGCCTTCCATGGCTACACCTTC
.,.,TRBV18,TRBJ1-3,CASSPPSAAGNTIYF,TGTGCCAGCTCACCACCAAGCGCGGCCGGAAACACCATATATTTT
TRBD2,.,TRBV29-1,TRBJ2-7,CSLSGGGKQYF,TGCAGCCTCTCCGGGGGGGGCAAGCAGTACTTC
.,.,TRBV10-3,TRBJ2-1,CAIRPFGGEIYNEQFF,TGTGCCATCAGGCCTTTTGGCGGGGAGATATACAATGAGCAGTTCTTC
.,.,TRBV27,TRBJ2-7,CASSSRVSKGNSYEQYF,TGTGCCAGCAGTTCAAGGGTATCAAAGGGGAACTCCTACGAGCAGTACTTC
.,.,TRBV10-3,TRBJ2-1,CAARRGDEQFF,TGTGCCGCTCGTAGGGGGGATGAGCAGTTCTTC
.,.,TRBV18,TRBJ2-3,CASSPRLGGIQVEDTQYF,TGTGCCAGCTCACCGAGACTAGGCGGGATACAGGTAGAGGATACGCAGTATTTT
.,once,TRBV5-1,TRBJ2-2,CASRLGRMDSDTGELFF,TGCGCCAGCAGGTTGGGGCGAATGGACAGCGACACCGGGGAGCTGTTTTTT
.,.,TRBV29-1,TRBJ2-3,CSVVWLITDTQYF,TGCAGCGTTGTATGGCTAATCACAGATACGCAGTATTTT
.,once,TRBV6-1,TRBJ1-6,CASGYREPFNSPLHF,TGTGCCAGCGGGTACAGGGAGCCTTTTAATTCACCCCTCCACTTT
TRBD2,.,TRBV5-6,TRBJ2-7,CASNILAGRLREQYF,TGTGCCAGCAACATACTAGCGGGCAGGCTCCGAGAGCAGTACTTC
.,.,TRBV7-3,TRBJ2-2,CASSSGRGPTGELFF,TGTGCCAGCTCTTCGGGCAGGGGACCTACCGGGGAGCTGTTTTTT
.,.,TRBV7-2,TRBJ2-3,CASSPGHGPADTQYF,TGTGCCAGCAGCCCAGGCCATGGGCCGGCAGATACGCAGTATTTT
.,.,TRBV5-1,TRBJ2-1,CASSLGRLDNEQFF,TGCGCCAGCAGCTTGGGGCGACTCGACAATGAGCAGTTCTTC
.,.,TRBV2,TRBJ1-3,CASSRSGNTIYF,TGTGCCAGTTCAAGGTCTGGAAACACCATATATTTT
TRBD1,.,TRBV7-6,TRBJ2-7,CASSLTGGVQEQYF,TGTGCCAGCAGCTTAACAGGGGGCGTGCAGGAGCAGTACTTC
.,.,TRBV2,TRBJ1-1,CASSEVVNDEAFF,TGTGCCAGCAGTGAAGTCGTGAATGATGAAGCTTTCTTT
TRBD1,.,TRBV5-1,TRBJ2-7,CASSGGTGENYEQYF,TGCGCCAGCAGCGGGGGGACAGGCGAGAACTACGAGCAGTACTTC
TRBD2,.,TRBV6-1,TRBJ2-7,CASSELRSGGDEQYF,TGTGCCAGCAGTGAATTACGAAGCGGGGGGGACGAGCAGTACTTC
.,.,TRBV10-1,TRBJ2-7,CASSPGTGPAGQPSSYEQYF,TGCGCCAGCAGTCCCGGGACAGGACCAGCGGGGCAACCCAGCTCCTACGAGCAGTACTTC
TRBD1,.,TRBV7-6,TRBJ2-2,CASSLRRPGQGDTGELFF,TGTGCCAGCAGCTTAAGACGTCCGGGACAGGGTGACACCGGGGAGCTGTTTTTT